This passage covers 6 T cell receptor beta chains from one sample sequenced in a study of blood T cell repertoires in COVID-19 (TCRdb year 2020). The library was obtained by the immunoSEQ multiplex PCR assay. The table comes from immuneACCESS by way of TCRdb, which keeps in-frame sequences with V and J called. Part of the clones is missing from these tables; in studies checked, under half for an unresolved V gene and the rest for unknown reasons. In all, the sample holds under 200,000 clones, and about 85% of those were seen once. The ten largest account for roughly 21% of the sample. Sequencing used peripheral blood. The receptors originated from a man in his 60s with active or convalescent COVID-19.

The gene calls are TRBV6-4 and TRBJ1-5; D unclear. The germline V gene has CDR1 MRHNA and CDR2 SNTAGT. The CDR3 has 15 residues. Trimming left V 4 bases short and J 7 bases short, with 17 bases between. The CDR3 nucleotides are TGTGCCAGCAGTGGCCCATTCCGAGCACGACAGCCCCAGCATTTT. It codes for CASSGPFRARQPQHF.

The chain joins TRBV2 to TRBJ2-6; D perhaps matches TRBD2 (5 bases). This CDR3 contains 16 residues. Between the trimmed V and J ends, which lost 7 bases and 0 bases, there was a span of 13 bases. CDR1 and CDR2 from the germline V gene are SNHLY and FYNNEI. The CDR3 DNA reads TGTGCCAGCACGAGATCGGGAAACTCTGGGGCCAACGTCCTGACTTTC. The encoded protein is CASTRSGNSGANVLTF.

J is TRBJ2-1 and V is TRBV2, with D unresolved. This CDR3 has 13 amino acids. Germline V gene lookup returns CDR1 SNHLY and CDR2 FYNNEI. V gave up 1 base and J gave up 7 bases, with 8 bases separating them. CDR3 sequence (DNA): TGTGCCAGCAGTGAAGGATTCGGGAATGAGCAGTTCTTC. Translating gives CASSEGFGNEQFF. Drawing the rest from reference TRBV2 and TRBJ2-1, the complete variable domain is EPEVTQTPSHQVTQMGQEVILRCVPISNHLYFYWYRQILGQKVEFLVSFYNNEISEKSEIFDDQFSVERPDGSNFTLKIRSTKLEDSAMYFCASSEGFGNEQFFGPGTRLTVL.

The chain employs TRBV5-4 and TRBJ1-1; the match to TRBD1 covers 7 bases. In germline, CDR1 is SGHNT, CDR2 YYREEE (reference sequence). The CDR3 totals 17 residues. J was trimmed by 0 bases and V by 4 bases; bases with no gene match: 12. In DNA form, the CDR3 reads TGTGCCAGCAGCGGTTCTCCCTGGACAGGCATGAACACTGAAGCTTTCTTT. Its protein is CASSGSPWTGMNTEAFF. Full variable domain (outside the CDR3, taken from reference TRBV5-4 and TRBJ1-1): ETGVTQSPTHLIKTRGQQVTLRCSSQSGHNTVSWYQQALGQGPQFIFQYYREEENGRGNFPPRFSGLQFPNYSSELNVNALELDDSALYLCASSGSPWTGMNTEAFFGQGTRLTVV.

The gene calls are TRBV5-6 and TRBJ1-1; maybe TRBD1 (5 bases). This CDR3 has 15 amino acids. Germline V gene sequence: CDR1 SGHDT, CDR2 YYEEEE. V lost 1 base, J lost 0 bases, and 10 bases lay in between. The CDR3 sequence is CASSLQGLMNTEAFF. The CDR3 DNA reads TGTGCCAGCAGCTTGCAGGGTTTAATGAACACTGAAGCTTTCTTT.

CDR3 coding DNA: TGCGCCAGCAGAATTCGGGGGGATGGAAACACCATATATTTT. Translation: CASRIRGDGNTIYF. The gene calls are TRBV5-1 and TRBJ1-3, with D possibly being TRBD1 (5 bases). The CDR3 loop spans 14 amino acids. Trimming pared 5 bases from V and 3 bases from J, leaving 12 bases between. The V gene's germline CDR1 is SGHRS and CDR2 YFSETQ.